Sequencing of this T cell receptor beta chain was carried out in a study of OX40 agonist ivuxolimab in advanced cancers. Germline V gives CDR1 MDHEN, CDR2 SYDVKM. The CDR3 has 18 amino acids. Deletions cut 5 bases from V and 0 bases from J, with 17 bases between. TCRdb's table, derived via immunoSEQ multiplex PCR, lists solely in-frame clones and lacks some. Found here are about 99,000 clones, approximately 95% of them singletons; the top ten hold around 2%. This TCR came from an adult with an advanced solid tumor such as melanoma, head and neck, liver or kidney cancer. Specimen: CD4+ or CD8+ T cells sorted from blood, collected in a trial of the OX40 agonist ivuxolimab. This chain joins TRBV28 and TRBJ2-6; weak D call: TRBD2 (5 bases). CDR3 nucleotide sequence: TGTGCCAGCAGTCTGGTAGCGCGGTTCAACTCTGGGGCCAACGTCCTGACTTTC. Residues: CASSLVARFNSGANVLTF.